A selection of T cell receptor beta chains follows, all from one sample in a study of T cell responses to AZD1222 COVID-19 vaccine. The assay was immunoSEQ multiplex PCR, and TCRdb's table has in-frame clones only and misses some. Seen here are about 39,000 clones, about 90% observed once, and the top ten hold 30% to 45%. This specimen was peripheral blood, taken 28 days after the second AZD1222 dose. The receptors originated from an adult who received the AZD1222 COVID-19 vaccine. Each CDR3 is given with its conserved first and last residue. Fields, in order: CDR3 length, J gene, clone size, D gene, V gene, CDR3 protein, CDR3 DNA. D genes are given only for firm matches. Where a row states a size, it is once, few, many or the class of an expanded clone; other rows omit it.

>16|TRBJ1-1|NA|NA|TRBV18
CASSPPMDTRAPEAFF
TGTGCCAGCTCACCACCAATGGACACCCGCGCCCCTGAAGCTTTCTTT
>17|TRBJ1-4|NA|NA|TRBV5-6
CASSPPGQGPTNEKLFF
TGTGCCAGCAGCCCCCCGGGTCAGGGCCCAACTAATGAAAAACTGTTTTTT
>15|TRBJ1-1|NA|NA|TRBV30
CAWTPVRGRGTEAFF
TGTGCCTGGACCCCGGTACGGGGGCGAGGAACTGAAGCTTTCTTT
>15|TRBJ1-2|NA|NA|TRBV6-5
CASSYSLTGAYGYTF
TGTGCCAGCAGTTACTCCCTAACCGGGGCCTATGGCTACACCTTC
>15|TRBJ1-5|once|TRBD1|TRBV7-2
CASSLWDRGNQPQHF
TGTGCCAGCAGCTTATGGGACAGGGGCAATCAGCCCCAGCATTTT
>16|TRBJ2-1|NA|TRBD2|TRBV23-1
CASSRGGRPLYNEQFF
TGCGCCAGCAGTCGGGGGGGACGGCCTCTCTACAATGAGCAGTTCTTC
>13|TRBJ1-3|NA|NA|TRBV29-1
CSAGPSSGNTIYF
TGCAGCGCTGGACCGTCCTCTGGAAACACCATATATTTT
>16|TRBJ1-2|NA|NA|TRBV28
CASTPDPRRGRGGYTF
TGTGCCAGCACCCCCGATCCTCGGAGGGGACGCGGTGGCTACACCTTC
>14|TRBJ1-5|NA|NA|TRBV19
CASSGRISNQPQHF
TGTGCCAGTAGCGGACGGATTAGCAATCAGCCCCAGCATTTT
>13|TRBJ2-1|once|NA|TRBV10-2
CASSEFERHEQFF
TGCGCCAGCAGTGAGTTCGAAAGGCATGAGCAGTTCTTC
>16|TRBJ1-2|NA|TRBD1|TRBV7-2
CASSSDRGLRNYGYTF
TGTGCCAGCAGCTCGGACAGGGGGCTAAGGAACTATGGCTACACCTTC
>13|TRBJ2-7|once|NA|TRBV6-2/TRBV6-3
CASSRPGAYEQYF
TGTGCCAGCAGTCGACCTGGGGCCTACGAGCAGTACTTC
>12|TRBJ1-1|NA|NA|TRBV29-1
CSVDPGTTEAFF
TGCAGCGTTGACCCGGGAACCACTGAAGCTTTCTTT
>15|TRBJ1-4|NA|NA|TRBV3-1/TRBV3-2
CASSHFRGTDEKLFF
TGTGCCAGCAGCCATTTCAGGGGTACGGATGAAAAACTGTTTTTT
>15|TRBJ2-7|once|NA|TRBV15
CATSSPGRGAGEQYF
TGTGCCACCAGCTCCCCTGGTAGGGGGGCGGGCGAGCAGTACTTC
>12|TRBJ2-3|NA|TRBD2|TRBV11-2
CASSFGGDTQYF
TGTGCCAGCAGTTTCGGGGGGGATACGCAGTATTTT
>14|TRBJ2-5|NA|TRBD2|TRBV5-1
CASSGSGTQETQYF
TGCGCCAGCAGCGGTAGCGGGACTCAAGAGACCCAGTACTTC
>15|TRBJ1-1|once|NA|TRBV12-5
CASGLIGPVNTEAFF
TGTGCTAGTGGACTTATAGGACCTGTGAACACTGAAGCTTTCTTT
>15|TRBJ2-5|NA|NA|TRBV6-5
CASSYWTPTQETQYF
TGTGCCAGCAGTTACTGGACACCCACTCAAGAGACCCAGTACTTC
>15|TRBJ2-7|NA|TRBD2|TRBV27
CASSQLAGATWEQYF
TGTGCCAGCAGTCAACTAGCGGGGGCCACATGGGAGCAGTACTTC
>17|TRBJ2-2|NA|NA|TRBV27
CASSRGNWWKNTGELFF
TGTGCCAGCAGTCGGGGGAACTGGTGGAAGAACACCGGGGAGCTGTTTTTT
>16|TRBJ1-2|once|NA|TRBV28
CASSSVGRGGDYGYTF
TGTGCCAGCAGTTCCGTCGGCAGGGGCGGGGACTATGGCTACACCTTC
>15|TRBJ2-5|NA|NA|TRBV13
CASSPGYSSQETQYF
TGTGCCAGCAGCCCGGGGTATAGCTCTCAAGAGACCCAGTACTTC
>14|TRBJ2-7|NA|TRBD1|TRBV5-5
CASSLGDRGYEQYF
TGTGCCAGCAGCTTGGGGGACAGGGGATACGAGCAGTACTTC